The T cell receptor beta chain described here comes from a study of blood T cell repertoires in COVID-19. Some clones are missing from TCRdb's copy, which holds only in-frame ones; the method was immunoSEQ multiplex PCR. The sample lists 130,000 to 150,000 clones, about 85% occurring once. Germline V lookup: CDR1 SGHRS, CDR2 YFSETQ. CDR3 length equals 15 residues. V was clipped by 0 bases and J by 4 bases, with 10 bases between them. This sequence originates from a woman aged 40 to 50 with active or convalescent COVID-19. Input material: peripheral blood. V gene TRBV5-1 combines with J gene TRBJ1-4; D may be TRBD1 (5 bases). CDR3 bases: TGCGCCAGCAGCTTGGTACGGGGGAATAATGAAAAACTGTTTTTT. The encoded protein is CASSLVRGNNEKLFF.